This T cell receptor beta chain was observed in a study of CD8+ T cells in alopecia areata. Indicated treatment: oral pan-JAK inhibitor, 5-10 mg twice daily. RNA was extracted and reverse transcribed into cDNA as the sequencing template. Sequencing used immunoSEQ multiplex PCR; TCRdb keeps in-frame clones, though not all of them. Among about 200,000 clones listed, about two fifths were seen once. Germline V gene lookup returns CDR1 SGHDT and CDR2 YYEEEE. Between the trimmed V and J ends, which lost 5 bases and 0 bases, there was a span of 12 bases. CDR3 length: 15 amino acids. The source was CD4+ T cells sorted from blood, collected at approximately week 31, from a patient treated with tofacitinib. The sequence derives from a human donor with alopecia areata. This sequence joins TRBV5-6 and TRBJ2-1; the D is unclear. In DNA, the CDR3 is TGTGCCAGCAGTTCACTCGCATACTCCTACAATGAGCAGTTCTTC. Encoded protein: CASSSLAYSYNEQFF.